This passage covers 26 T cell receptor beta chains from one sample sequenced in a study of high-grade serous ovarian cancer treatment subgroups. Tumor samples were obtained before definitive surgery or chemotherapy. The repertoire was sequenced with immunoSEQ multiplex PCR; TCRdb's copy has only in-frame clones and lacks some. The sample shows several thousand clones, around three quarters of them seen only once. Sequencing was performed on tumor tissue. These receptors came from a human donor with high-grade serous ovarian cancer.

This chain connects TRBV10-3 to TRBJ1-2; no reliable D call. CDR1 is ENHRY and CDR2 is SYGVKD in the germline V gene. V was cut by 7 bases and J by 4 bases, with 16 bases left in between. The CDR3 loop spans 14 amino acids. The CDR3 is CAINEQRSLYGYTF. The CDR3 DNA follows: TGTGCCATCAATGAACAGAGATCCCTCTATGGCTACACCTTC.

V is TRBV7-9 and J is TRBJ2-3; no reliable D call. V was trimmed by 1 base and J by 1 base, leaving 9 bases between them. The CDR3 contains 15 residues. From germline, CDR1 is SEHNR and CDR2 FQNEAQ (reference sequence). CDR3 bases: TGTGCCAGCAGCTTAGGAGATATCGGCACAGATACGCAGTATTTT. It is translated as CASSLGDIGTDTQYF.

The V and J genes are TRBV5-6 and TRBJ2-1, with a possible D match to TRBD2 (5 bases). This CDR3 region has 17 residues. V shed 2 bases and J shed 4 bases, with 19 bases lying between them. CDR1 is SGHDT and CDR2 is YYEEEE in the germline V gene. The CDR3 region has the DNA TGTGCCAGCAGCTTTATTTCGGCCTGGGAGACTTACAATGAGCAGTTCTTC. The encoded protein is CASSFISAWETYNEQFF.

The rearrangement uses TRBV6-6 and TRBJ1-1, with D maybe TRBD1 (5 bases). The CDR3 totals 13 residues. Per the germline V gene, CDR1 is MNHNY and CDR2 is SVGAGI (reference sequence). V was cut by 5 bases and J by 4 bases, with 11 bases left in between. CDR3 DNA: TGTGCCAGCAGTCATAAGGGGACCACTGAAGCTTTCTTT. Its protein is CASSHKGTTEAFF.

The rearrangement joins TRBV7-9 to TRBJ1-1; no firm D call. V was pared by 6 bases and J by 0 bases, with 11 bases between. From germline, CDR1 is SEHNR and CDR2 FQNEAQ (reference sequence). The CDR3 is 14 amino acids. The CDR3 spells CASRETAMNTEAFF. The CDR3 region has the DNA TGTGCCAGCAGAGAGACGGCCATGAACACTGAAGCTTTCTTT.

The chain uses TRBV5-5 and TRBJ2-5; D tentatively reads TRBD1 or TRBD2 (5 bases each). V was trimmed by 1 base and J by 2 bases, leaving 15 bases between them. Germline V CDR1 and CDR2: SGHKS, YYEKEE (reference sequence). The CDR3 consists of 16 residues. The CDR3 sequence is CASSLHGTPRQETQYF. For the CDR3, the DNA is TGTGCCAGCAGCTTGCATGGGACCCCTCGGCAAGAGACCCAGTACTTC.

This rearrangement joins TRBV5-1 to TRBJ2-1, with D perhaps given as TRBD1 or TRBD2 (5 bases each). Deletions cut 3 bases from V and 2 bases from J, with 15 bases between. The germline gives CDR1 SGHRS, CDR2 YFSETQ. The CDR3 totals 16 residues. The CDR3 nucleotides read TGCGCCAGCAGCTGGGGCCAAACGGGGACCTACAATGAGCAGTTCTTC. This codes for CASSWGQTGTYNEQFF.

This clone was observed a few times. CDR3 loop: CASSLEVDNSPLHF. The CDR3 region has the DNA TGTGCCAGCTCTTTGGAAGTAGACAATTCACCCCTCCACTTT. This chain links TRBV7-9 with TRBJ1-6; D remains unclear. CDR1 is SEHNR and CDR2 is FQNEAQ in the germline V gene (reference sequence). This CDR3 has 14 amino acids. The V and J ends lost 8 bases and 7 bases respectively, with 15 bases between them.

In DNA, the CDR3 is TGTGCCAGCAGTTACATTGTCGGCCTGGCCCCCACTGAAGCTTTCTTT. Encoded protein: CASSYIVGLAPTEAFF. This chain links TRBV6-6 with TRBJ1-1, with D unclear. Trimming removed 2 bases from V and 4 bases from J, with 17 bases in between. Looked up from germline, CDR1 is MNHNY and CDR2 is SVGAGI (reference sequence). This CDR3 has 16 amino acids.

The V and J genes are TRBV6-6 and TRBJ2-7; possible D gene TRBD2, 7 bases. This CDR3 comprises 15 residues. Germline CDR1 is MNHNY and CDR2 is SVGAGI (reference sequence). V shed 0 bases and J shed 7 bases, with 16 bases lying between them. The CDR3 sequence: CASSYSPSEGGEQYF. The DNA of the CDR3 is TGTGCCAGCAGTTACTCCCCAAGCGAGGGGGGGGAGCAGTACTTC.

This clone was detected a few times. This chain uses TRBV19 with TRBJ1-5; 7 bases agree with TRBD1. The V and J ends lost 6 bases and 3 bases, in that order; junction bases with no gene match: 5. The CDR3 loop spans 14 amino acids. Per the germline V gene, CDR1 is LNHDA and CDR2 is SQIVND (reference sequence). The CDR3 here is CASRGDSSNQPQHF. In nucleotides, the CDR3 is TGTGCCAGTAGGGGGGACAGCTCCAATCAGCCCCAGCATTTT. Full variable domain (rest looked up from reference TRBV19 and TRBJ1-5): DGGITQSPKYLFRKEGQNVTLSCEQNLNHDAMYWYRQDPGQGLRLIYYSQIVNDFQKGDIAEGYSVSREKKESFPLTVTSAQKNPTAFYLCASRGDSSNQPQHFGDGTRLSIL.

This rearrangement joins TRBV2 to TRBJ1-6; tentative D call: TRBD1 (5 bases). Trimming pared 9 bases from V and 7 bases from J, leaving 13 bases between. CDR3 length: 13 residues. Germline CDR1 SNHLY, CDR2 FYNNEI. DNA for the CDR3: TGTGCCAGGGGGAGTCCAGGGAATTCACCCCTCCACTTT. It translates to CARGSPGNSPLHF.

The J gene is TRBJ1-6, the V gene TRBV28, with D tentatively TRBD1 (5 bases). Germline assignment: CDR1 MDHEN and CDR2 SYDVKM. The CDR3 has 15 residues. V lost 5 bases and J lost 6, with 14 bases in between. The CDR3 protein is CASSAPGRGNSPLHF. In DNA, the CDR3 is TGTGCCAGCAGTGCGCCGGGACGGGGTAATTCACCCCTCCACTTT.

The chain recombines TRBV4-1 with TRBJ1-6; 7 bases are shared with TRBD1. The CDR3 length is 14 residues. From germline, CDR1 is MGHRA and CDR2 YSYEKL. V lost 8 bases, J lost 10 bases, and 11 bases stayed unmatched. DNA for the CDR3: TGCGCCAGCGCCTTTCAGGGGGAAAGCTCACCCCTCCACTTT. This translates into CASAFQGESSPLHF.

This clone was seen a few times. The CDR3: CASSLGMAGFEDSPLHF. The CDR3 bases are TGTGCCAGCAGCTTGGGCATGGCCGGTTTTGAAGATTCACCCCTCCACTTT. The V and J genes are TRBV7-9 and TRBJ1-6; D not resolved. The V gene lost 3 bases and the J gene lost 8 bases, with 20 bases spanning the gap. Germline CDR1 reads SEHNR; CDR2 reads FQNEAQ (reference sequence). The CDR3 totals 17 residues. Based on the CDR3 plus reference TRBV7-9 and TRBJ1-6, the full variable domain is DTGVSQNPRHKITKRGQNVTFRCDPISEHNRLYWYRQTLGQGPEFLTYFQNEAQLEKSRLLSDRFSAERPKGSFSTLEIQRTEQGDSAMYLCASSLGMAGFEDSPLHFGNGTRLTVT.

The V and J genes are TRBV5-5 and TRBJ2-5, with unresolved D. Between the trimmed V and J ends, which lost 0 bases and 2 bases, there was a span of 8 bases. CDR1 is SGHKS and CDR2 is YYEKEE in the germline V gene (reference sequence). The CDR3 covers 14 residues. The CDR3 coding sequence is TGTGCCAGCAGCTTGGGGCAGTTACAAGAGACCCAGTACTTC. Translating gives CASSLGQLQETQYF.

In its sample, this clone was seen a few times. The chain links TRBV19 to TRBJ1-1; perhaps TRBD1 as D (6 bases). Trimming pared 6 bases from V and 4 bases from J, leaving 12 bases between. The CDR3 is 13 residues long. CDR1 and CDR2 from the germline V gene are LNHDA and SQIVND (reference sequence). CDR3 protein: CASSLQGTTEAFF. The DNA of the CDR3 is TGTGCCAGTAGCTTACAGGGTACCACTGAAGCTTTCTTT.

V usage is TRBV5-8 and J usage is TRBJ1-1; D is possibly TRBD1 (5 bases). V lost 1 base and J lost 6, with 19 bases in between. This CDR3 has 16 amino acids. Germline V gene lookup returns CDR1 SGHTS and CDR2 YDEGEE. CDR3: CASSLYGGSRPPEAFF. CDR3 DNA: TGTGCCAGCAGCTTGTACGGGGGATCCCGACCCCCTGAAGCTTTCTTT.

The chain has TRBV5-4 and TRBJ1-1, with D possibly TRBD1 on 6 matching bases. This CDR3 contains 12 residues. The germline gives CDR1 SGHNT, CDR2 YYREEE (reference sequence). CDR3 region: CVGGGPNTEAFF. The CDR3 DNA is TGTGTAGGGGGGGGGCCGAACACTGAAGCTTTCTTT.

The V call is TRBV9, the J call TRBJ2-3, with TRBD1 identical over 8 bases. Looked up from germline, CDR1 is SGDLS and CDR2 is YYNGEE. The CDR3 is made up of 15 amino acids. V lost 4 bases, J lost 4 bases, and 8 bases stayed unmatched. As DNA, the CDR3 is TGTGCCAGCAGCACCCGGGACAGGCCGTCAGATACGCAGTATTTT. The encoded protein is CASSTRDRPSDTQYF.

The rearrangement links TRBV6-1 to TRBJ2-7, with TRBD1 matching 10 bases. V lost 4 bases to trimming and J lost 6 bases; unmatched junction nucleotides: 9. Germline lookup yields CDR1 MNHNS and CDR2 SASEGT. The CDR3 runs 15 residues. CDR3: CASSATGTGVVEQYF. The CDR3 DNA reads as TGTGCCAGCAGTGCGACCGGGACAGGGGTCGTCGAGCAGTACTTC.

The chain links TRBV7-9 to TRBJ2-7; the D call may be TRBD1 or TRBD2 (6 bases each). Germline V gene sequence: CDR1 SEHNR, CDR2 FQNEAQ (reference sequence). CDR3 size: 13 residues. Trimming took 3 bases from V and 4 from J, leaving 10 bases between them. CDR3 DNA: TGTGCCAGCAGCTTCCGGGGGCCTTACGAGCAGTACTTC. It specifies CASSFRGPYEQYF. The full variable domain, its missing parts supplied by reference TRBV7-9 and TRBJ2-7, is DTGVSQNPRHKITKRGQNVTFRCDPISEHNRLYWYRQTLGQGPEFLTYFQNEAQLEKSRLLSDRFSAERPKGSFSTLEIQRTEQGDSAMYLCASSFRGPYEQYFGPGTRLTVT.

V gene TRBV6-6 combines with J gene TRBJ2-5; 8 bases are shared with TRBD1. After removal of 8 bases from V and 5 bases from J, the junction contained 10 bases not matched to a gene. The CDR3 is 14 residues long. Germline V lookup: CDR1 MNHNY, CDR2 SVGAGI (reference sequence). The CDR3 sequence: CASSDRTGRETQYF. The CDR3 coding sequence is TGTGCCAGCTCCGACCGGACAGGGAGGGAGACCCAGTACTTC.

The chain carries TRBV5-5 and TRBJ1-1, with 9 bases that match TRBD1. Looked up from germline, CDR1 is SGHKS and CDR2 is YYEKEE (reference sequence). The J segment lost 2 bases and the V segment lost 5 bases, leaving 7 bases of the junction unmatched. The CDR3 loop spans 15 amino acids. The CDR3 loop is CASRNSGQGNTEAFF. The CDR3 bases are TGTGCCAGCAGGAATTCGGGACAGGGAAACACTGAAGCTTTCTTT.

J is TRBJ1-2 and V is TRBV5-1, with D unresolved. Germline V gene lookup returns CDR1 SGHRS and CDR2 YFSETQ. The CDR3 length is 15 residues. V lost 4 bases and J 1 base, leaving 14 bases between the germline ends. CDR3 DNA: TGCGCCAGCAGCCACGGACTAGGGAGTAACTATGGCTACACCTTC. This encodes CASSHGLGSNYGYTF.

The CDR3 spells CASSQVMIGGDSGNTIYF. In DNA, the CDR3 is TGCGCCAGCAGCCAAGTTATGATCGGGGGGGACTCTGGAAACACCATATATTTT. This chain uses TRBV4-1 with TRBJ1-3; the D gene is possibly TRBD1 (5 bases). The length of the CDR3 is 18 residues. CDR1 is MGHRA, CDR2 YSYEKL, per germline. The V gene lost 1 base and the J gene lost 0 bases, with 16 bases spanning the gap.